One and the same sample provided the 20 T cell receptor beta chains below, sequenced in a study of T cell changes during pregnancy in multiple sclerosis. The protocol was immunoSEQ multiplex PCR, while the TCRdb copy is restricted to in-frame clones and leaves out a portion. The sample has around 80,000 clones; under 95% are singletons. The sample in question was peripheral blood, obtained before pregnancy. All receptors come from a female donor with multiple sclerosis, enrolled in a pregnancy study.

V usage is TRBV6-1 and J usage is TRBJ2-7; a weak D match, TRBD1 (5 bases). The V gene's germline CDR1 is MNHNS and CDR2 SASEGT. There are 13 residues in the CDR3. The CDR3 loop reads CVSMTVPGYEQYF. Written as DNA, the CDR3 is TGTGTCTCTATGACAGTCCCAGGCTACGAGCAGTACTTC.

The chain combines TRBV5-1 with TRBJ2-4; 7 bases are shared with TRBD2. CDR1 and CDR2 (germline): SGHRS, YFSETQ. This CDR3 contains 13 residues. After removal of 4 bases from V and 11 bases from J, the junction contained 9 bases not matched to a gene. The CDR3 DNA is TGCGCCAGCAGCAGCGGGACTCTCTCCTTTCAGTACTTC. Translation: CASSSGTLSFQYF. Drawing the rest from reference TRBV5-1 and TRBJ2-4, the complete variable domain is KAGVTQTPRYLIKTRGQQVTLSCSPISGHRSVSWYQQTPGQGLQFLFEYFSETQRNKGNFPGRFSGRQFSNSRSEMNVSTLELGDSALYLCASSSGTLSFQYFGAGTRLSVL.

The rearrangement uses TRBV5-1 and TRBJ2-7, with 12 bases aligning to TRBD2. This CDR3 is 15 amino acids long. With V trimmed by 0 bases and J by 5 bases, 3 bases remained unmatched. Germline CDR1 reads SGHRS; CDR2 reads YFSETQ. CDR3 amino acids: CASSLGLAGVNEQYF. CDR3 DNA: TGCGCCAGCAGCTTGGGACTAGCGGGAGTAAACGAGCAGTACTTC.

The chain couples TRBV7-3 to TRBJ2-3, with 11 bases lining up with TRBD2. Germline CDR1 and CDR2: SGHTA and FQGTGA. This CDR3 region has 15 residues. V lost 3 bases and J lost 4; bases outside the gene matches: 3. The CDR3 loop is CASSFLAGGADTQYF. The CDR3 DNA sequence: TGTGCCAGCAGCTTTTTAGCGGGAGGGGCAGATACGCAGTATTTT.

This clone was observed once. The V call is TRBV7-9, the J call TRBJ2-1, with D tentatively TRBD2 (5 bases). CDR3 length: 17 amino acids. Germline V gene sequence: CDR1 SEHNR, CDR2 FQNEAQ (reference sequence). V dropped 5 bases and J dropped 4 bases, with 21 bases sitting between them. Here the CDR3 reads CASSPWVGAVEYNEQFF. The CDR3 nucleotides read TGTGCCAGCAGCCCATGGGTGGGAGCGGTGGAATACAATGAGCAGTTCTTC.

The chain recombines TRBV18 with TRBJ1-1; TRBD1 aligns across 9 bases. Germline trimming cut 6 bases from V and 3 bases from J; bases unmatched to any gene: 8. Germline V gene lookup returns CDR1 KGHSH and CDR2 LQKENI. This CDR3 region has 15 residues. CDR3 bases: TGTGCCAGCTCTCACACAGGGACAGGGTACACTGAAGCTTTCTTT. It encodes CASSHTGTGYTEAFF.

This chain connects TRBV7-8 to TRBJ2-7; TRBD1 is a possible D gene (5 bases). V lost 2 bases and J 2 bases, leaving 7 bases between the germline ends. Germline V gene lookup returns CDR1 SGHVS and CDR2 FQNEAQ. The CDR3 consists of 13 residues. The CDR3 DNA is TGTGCCAGCAGCTTACAGGGAACCTACGAGCAGTACTTC. Its protein product is CASSLQGTYEQYF.

This clone came up a few times. This chain connects TRBV25-1 to TRBJ1-1, with a possible D match to TRBD1 (6 bases). The germline V gene encodes CDR1 MGHDK and CDR2 SYGVNS. The CDR3 extends over 14 amino acids. With 4 bases removed from V and 1 base from J, the gap between germline ends came to 10 bases. CDR3 in DNA: TGTGCCAGCAGTGCCTTACAGGGGAACACTGAAGCTTTCTTT. Its protein product is CASSALQGNTEAFF.

The chain combines TRBV7-2 with TRBJ2-2, with a weak D call TRBD2 (6 bases). Germline V CDR1 and CDR2: SGHTA, FQGNSA. The V end lost 6 bases, the J end lost 7 bases, and 18 bases lay between the germline ends. This CDR3 region has 15 residues. CDR3 loop: CASSRLAGMGGELFF. The CDR3, as DNA: TGTGCCAGCAGTCGCCTTGCGGGGATGGGCGGGGAGCTGTTTTTT. Full variable domain (remainder filled in from reference TRBV7-2 and TRBJ2-2): GAGVSQSPSNKVTEKGKDVELRCDPISGHTALYWYRQSLGQGLEFLIYFQGNSAPDKSGLPSDRFSAERTGGSVSTLTIQRTQQEDSAVYLCASSRLAGMGGELFFGEGSRLTVL.

The gene calls are TRBV19 and TRBJ1-2, with 7 bases lining up with TRBD1. Germline lookup yields CDR1 LNHDA and CDR2 SQIVND (reference sequence). The trim removed 5 bases at V and 8 bases at J, leaving 17 bases unmatched. The CDR3 consists of 16 residues. The CDR3 sequence: CASSPPLTGQLRGYTF. As DNA, the CDR3 is TGTGCCAGTAGTCCCCCACTGACAGGGCAATTAAGGGGCTACACCTTC.

The V gene is TRBV21-1, the J gene TRBJ2-7; TRBD2, the D gene given by the table, was not confirmed from the DNA. TRBV21-1 counts as a pseudogene. The CDR3 sequence is 14 residues long. CDR3 in DNA: TGTGCCAGCAGCAAAAGCCGGCGGTCCTACGAGCAGTACTTC. As protein: CASSKSRRSYEQYF.

This clone was seen only a few times. The V gene is TRBV5-6, the J gene TRBJ2-3; no definite D call. CDR1 is SGHDT and CDR2 is YYEEEE in the germline V gene. This CDR3 is 15 amino acids long. V shed 0 bases and J shed 0 bases, with 8 bases lying between them. CDR3 nucleotides: TGTGCCAGCAGCTTGGGCCGGTTTAGCACAGATACGCAGTATTTT. Translated: CASSLGRFSTDTQYF. Filled out from reference TRBV5-6 and TRBJ2-3, the complete variable domain reads DAGVTQSPTHLIKTRGQQVTLRCSPKSGHDTVSWYQQALGQGPQFIFQYYEEEERQRGNFPDRFSGHQFPNYSSELNVNALLLGDSALYLCASSLGRFSTDTQYFGPGTRLTVL.

V and J are TRBV28 and TRBJ2-1; D perhaps matches TRBD2 (6 bases). The length of the CDR3 is 17 residues. The V gene's germline CDR1 is MDHEN and CDR2 SYDVKM. V lost 5 bases and J lost 5, with 22 bases in between. The CDR3 DNA sequence: TGTGCCAGCAGTCCCTTAGTGGGGGGAGAGTCCCACAATGAGCAGTTCTTC. It yields the protein CASSPLVGGESHNEQFF. The variable domain in full, with the rest retrieved from reference TRBV28 and TRBJ2-1, is DVKVTQSSRYLVKRTGEKVFLECVQDMDHENMFWYRQDPGLGLRLIYFSYDVKMKEKGDIPEGYSVSREKKERFSLILESASTNQTSMYLCASSPLVGGESHNEQFFGPGTRLTVL.

The rearrangement links TRBV5-4 to TRBJ2-1; D is unresolved. The CDR3 runs to 13 residues. The germline V and J ends were trimmed by 2 bases and 5 bases, with 8 bases remaining between them. The V gene's germline CDR1 is SGHNT and CDR2 YYREEE (reference sequence). CDR3 amino acids: CASSLAVHNEQFF. In nucleotides, the CDR3 is TGTGCCAGCAGCTTAGCTGTCCACAATGAGCAGTTCTTC. The whole variable domain, filled in from reference TRBV5-4 and TRBJ2-1, reads ETGVTQSPTHLIKTRGQQVTLRCSSQSGHNTVSWYQQALGQGPQFIFQYYREEENGRGNFPPRFSGLQFPNYSSELNVNALELDDSALYLCASSLAVHNEQFFGPGTRLTVL.

Here the CDR3 reads CASSRDRDLYGYTF. Here the CDR3 DNA reads TGTGCCAGCTCACGCGACAGGGATCTCTATGGCTACACCTTC. The V gene is TRBV18, the J gene TRBJ1-2, with 7 bases matching TRBD1. V shed 4 bases, J shed 4 bases, and the junction held 6 bases outside the gene matches. Germline-derived CDR1 and CDR2 are KGHSH and LQKENI. CDR3 size: 14 residues. The variable domain in full, completed from reference TRBV18 and TRBJ1-2, reads NAGVMQNPRHLVRRRGQEARLRCSPMKGHSHVYWYRQLPEEGLKFMVYLQKENIIDESGMPKERFSAEFPKEGPSILRIQQVVRGDSAAYFCASSRDRDLYGYTFGSGTRLTVV.

The chain carries TRBV4-1 and TRBJ1-1; weak D call: TRBD1 (5 bases). Germline CDR1 reads MGHRA; CDR2 reads YSYEKL. With 4 bases removed from V and 4 bases from J, the gap between germline ends came to 10 bases. The CDR3 consists of 13 residues. This CDR3 is CASSRGGITEAFF. The CDR3 nucleotides are TGCGCCAGCAGCCGGGGCGGGATCACTGAAGCTTTCTTT.

The chain links TRBV7-2 to TRBJ1-3, with 7 nucleotides matching TRBD1. Per the germline V gene, CDR1 is SGHTA and CDR2 is FQGNSA. The CDR3 loop spans 14 amino acids. J lost 5 bases, V lost 5 bases, and 6 bases had no gene match. The CDR3 sequence: CASSPGTVRNTIYF. In nucleotides, the CDR3 is TGTGCCAGCAGCCCCGGGACAGTTCGAAACACCATATATTTT.

The chain joins TRBV5-4 to TRBJ2-1; 8 bases are shared with TRBD2. The junction had 4 bases not matched to a gene; V was cut back by 2 bases and J by 3 bases. CDR1 and CDR2 from the germline V gene are SGHNT and YYREEE (reference sequence). This CDR3 has 15 residues. CDR3 sequence: CASSFSSGSYNEQFF. The CDR3 DNA follows: TGTGCCAGCAGCTTTTCGAGCGGGAGCTACAATGAGCAGTTCTTC.

V is TRBV5-1 and J is TRBJ2-3; 8 bases fit TRBD2. V shed 5 bases, J shed 4 bases, and the junction held 6 bases outside the gene matches. This CDR3 contains 14 residues. CDR1 is SGHRS and CDR2 is YFSETQ in the germline V gene. CDR3 DNA: TGCGCCAGCAGTCCGGGAGGGCCCGCAGATACGCAGTATTTT. Encoded protein: CASSPGGPADTQYF. Full variable domain (remainder filled in from reference TRBV5-1 and TRBJ2-3): KAGVTQTPRYLIKTRGQQVTLSCSPISGHRSVSWYQQTPGQGLQFLFEYFSETQRNKGNFPGRFSGRQFSNSRSEMNVSTLELGDSALYLCASSPGGPADTQYFGPGTRLTVL.

The CDR3 protein is CASSPEENTEAFF. The DNA of the CDR3 is TGTGCCAGCAGCCCCGAGGAGAACACTGAAGCTTTCTTT. This rearrangement joins TRBV2 to TRBJ1-1; no firm D call. With 6 bases removed from V and 1 base from J, the gap between germline ends came to 9 bases. CDR1 SNHLY and CDR2 FYNNEI come from the germline V gene. The CDR3 runs to 13 residues.